This T cell receptor beta chain was documented in a study of blood T cell repertoires in COVID-19. Study information: The origin of the acute and convalescent COVID-19 samples was the United States, Italy and Spain.

In the original workflow: Nucleated cell number was recorded as an estimate derived from reference gene primer amplification. Repertoires were generated with immunoSEQ multiplex PCR, while TCRdb's copy carries only in-frame clones and drops some. V and J calls and clone size come straight from that table; D and trimming were deduced from the DNA. The sample carries roughly 280,000 clones, roughly 90% recorded once. Germline V lookup: CDR1 MDHEN, CDR2 SYDVKM. Trimming took 6 bases from V and 9 from J, leaving 9 bases between them. This CDR3 contains 11 residues. This sequence was found in a woman in her 30s with COVID-19, enrolled during active disease. The chain combines TRBV28 with TRBJ2-1; D unresolved. Sequenced sample: peripheral blood. The CDR3 DNA reads TGTGCCAGCAGGTTAGGCGGTGAGCAGTTCTTC. Translating gives CASRLGGEQFF.